This T cell receptor (beta chain) was sequenced for a study of blood T cell repertoires in COVID-19. In the original processing: Nucleated cell counts were estimated from reference gene primer amplification. Using immunoSEQ multiplex PCR, the repertoire was profiled, and TCRdb retains in-frame clones only, with some absent. V, J and clone size are those of that table, while D and trimming were read from the DNA. Of around 150,000 clones listed, approximately 84% are singletons. Trimming left V 0 bases short and J 2 bases short, with 14 bases between. CDR1 SNHLY and CDR2 FYNNEI come from the germline V gene. The CDR3 totals 17 residues.

The TCR was taken from an older man with acute or convalescent COVID-19. This chain joins TRBV2 and TRBJ1-3, with D perhaps TRBD1 (6 bases). Sequenced input: peripheral blood. The CDR3 DNA reads TGTGCCAGCAGTGAAGCGCTCCTGGCAGGGGCTGGAAACACCATATATTTT. It specifies CASSEALLAGAGNTIYF.